The 18 T cell receptor beta chains given below trace back to one sample, sequenced in a study of T cell responses to AZD1222 COVID-19 vaccine (dated by TCRdb to the early 2020s). This specimen's time point label, interpreted: about 28 days (+/-7) after the second vaccine dose. Library preparation used the immunoSEQ multiplex PCR assay. As stored in TCRdb, this immuneACCESS dataset retains in-frame rearrangements with V and J assigned. A fraction of the clones does not appear; measured against another copy, unresolved V genes explain less than half of the discrepancy, and the remainder lacks a known reason. Across this sample there are roughly 77,000 clones, with about 92% seen only once. Of the sample, around 4.5% is held by the ten largest clones. Source: peripheral blood, taken 28 days after the second AZD1222 dose. All receptors come from an adult who received the AZD1222 COVID-19 vaccine.

The rearrangement uses TRBV2 and TRBJ1-2, with a weak D call TRBD1 (5 bases). V gave up 1 base and J gave up 4 bases, with 10 bases separating them. The CDR3 runs to 14 residues. Germline CDR1 and CDR2: SNHLY and FYNNEI. CDR3 nucleotides: TGTGCCAGCAGTGAAGTGTCGGGGGGCTATGGCTACACCTTC. Translation: CASSEVSGGYGYTF.

This chain joins TRBV28 and TRBJ1-6, with 7 bases fitting TRBD1. The germline V gene has CDR1 MDHEN and CDR2 SYDVKM. The CDR3 has 17 amino acids. V lost 3 bases to trimming and J lost 0 bases; unmatched junction nucleotides: 5. CDR3 DNA: TGTGCCAGCAGTTTCTCGCAGGGGGTCTCCTATAATTCACCCCTCCACTTT. Amino acid sequence: CASSFSQGVSYNSPLHF.

The chain recombines TRBV7-6 with TRBJ2-7; D is tentatively TRBD1 or TRBD2 (5 bases each). V lost 2 bases and J lost 1, with 27 bases in between. CDR1 is SGHVS, CDR2 FNYEAQ, per germline. The CDR3 is 20 amino acids. The CDR3 bases are TGTGCCAGCAGCTTAAGGTCTGGTTCCCCTCAGGGATGGGAGTCCTACGAGCAGTACTTC. Residues: CASSLRSGSPQGWESYEQYF.

The gene calls are TRBV30 and TRBJ2-2; TRBD2 is a possible D gene (5 bases). In germline, CDR1 is GTSNPN, CDR2 SVGIG (reference sequence). Trimming took off 0 bases at V and 7 bases at J, with 21 bases between the two ends. CDR3 length: 17 amino acids. As DNA, the CDR3 is TGTGCCTGGAGTGTTGATTCGGGCCTCTTAGAGGGCGGGGAGCTGTTTTTT. It codes for CAWSVDSGLLEGGELFF.

This sequence joins TRBV7-3 and TRBJ2-3, with D perhaps matching TRBD1 or TRBD2 (5 bases each). Looked up from germline, CDR1 is SGHTA and CDR2 is FQGTGA. V dropped 2 bases and J dropped 4 bases, with 16 bases sitting between them. The CDR3 has 16 amino acids. The CDR3 loop reads CASSLGFGTEADTQYF. In DNA, the CDR3 is TGTGCCAGCAGCTTAGGGTTTGGGACGGAGGCAGATACGCAGTATTTT.

The genes are TRBV30 and TRBJ2-7, with TRBD2 matching 13 bases. The length of the CDR3 is 16 residues. Germline V gives CDR1 GTSNPN, CDR2 SVGIG (reference sequence). The V gene end was trimmed by 0 bases and the J gene end by 7 bases; junction bases not matched to a gene: 9. The CDR3: CAWSVQRTSGSGEQYF. In DNA, the CDR3 is TGTGCCTGGAGTGTACAAAGGACTAGCGGGAGCGGTGAGCAGTACTTC.

The J gene is TRBJ1-1, the V gene TRBV27, with D maybe TRBD1 (6 bases). The V and J ends lost 5 bases and 1 base respectively, with 11 bases between them. Germline assignment: CDR1 MNHEY and CDR2 SMNVEV (reference sequence). The length of the CDR3 is 14 residues. CDR3 nucleotides: TGTGCCAGCAGTGTCAGGGGACAGAACACTGAAGCTTTCTTT. Residues: CASSVRGQNTEAFF.

This clone was seen just once. The rearrangement links TRBV7-2 to TRBJ1-6, with TRBD1 matching 7 bases. CDR1 SGHTA and CDR2 FQGNSA come from the germline V gene. V was pared by 4 bases and J by 7 bases, with 7 bases of the junction left unmatched. CDR3 size: 15 residues. The CDR3 coding sequence is TGTGCCAGCAGCTCGACAGGGAGTGGAAATTCACCCCTCCACTTT. It encodes CASSSTGSGNSPLHF.

The chain couples TRBV30 to TRBJ1-1, with a weak D call TRBD1 (5 bases). The ends were cut back, 2 bases at V and 10 bases at J, with 35 bases in the middle. Germline V gene lookup returns CDR1 GTSNPN and CDR2 SVGIG (reference sequence). This CDR3 has 19 amino acids. The CDR3 region is CAWSFLPATGQGEIRGAFF. For the CDR3, the DNA is TGTGCCTGGAGTTTCTTACCTGCTACCGGGCAGGGAGAGATTAGAGGAGCTTTCTTT.

This clone was seen once. The chain joins TRBV7-9 to TRBJ2-7, with a possible D match to TRBD2 (5 bases). The CDR3 length is 13 residues. V was shortened by 8 bases and J by 1 base, with 12 bases between the two germline ends. Germline CDR1 reads SEHNR; CDR2 reads FQNEAQ (reference sequence). The CDR3 DNA sequence: TGTGCCAGCTCGGTAGCGCCATCCTACGAGCAGTACTTC. Translating gives CASSVAPSYEQYF.

The CDR3 loop reads CAWAGGTGVRYEQYF. The CDR3 nucleotides read TGTGCCTGGGCCGGCGGGACAGGGGTTAGGTACGAGCAGTACTTC. The chain couples TRBV30 to TRBJ2-7; 10 bases fit TRBD1. Unmatched junction bases numbered 11, after V lost 5 bases and J lost 4 bases. CDR1 and CDR2 (germline): GTSNPN, SVGIG (reference sequence). CDR3 length: 15 residues.

The rearrangement joins TRBV7-9 to TRBJ1-2, with a possible D match to TRBD1 (6 bases). This CDR3 contains 15 residues. Looked up from germline, CDR1 is SEHNR and CDR2 is FQNEAQ (reference sequence). Trimming removed 0 bases from V and 3 bases from J, with 11 bases in between. Here the CDR3 DNA reads TGTGCCAGCAGCTTAGCCTTACAGGGAGACTATGGCTACACCTTC. Protein: CASSLALQGDYGYTF.

This chain connects TRBV29-1 to TRBJ1-4; D unclear. This CDR3 region has 11 residues. Trimming left V 7 bases short and J 12 bases short, with 15 bases between. CDR1 SQVTM and CDR2 ANQGSEA come from the germline V gene. The CDR3 loop is CSGATTTELFF. CDR3 DNA: TGCAGCGGTGCAACCACGACGGAACTGTTTTTT.

The chain couples TRBV14 to TRBJ1-6; unclear D gene. The germline gives CDR1 SGHDN, CDR2 FVKESK. The ends were cut back, 4 bases at V and 8 bases at J, with 15 bases in the middle. The CDR3 has 15 residues. The DNA for the CDR3 is TGTGCCAGCAGCCTCGGACGAGGGAAGGATTCACCCCTCCACTTT. This translates into CASSLGRGKDSPLHF.

This sequence joins TRBV3-1 (or the pseudogene TRBV3-2) and TRBJ1-1; weak D call: TRBD1 (5 bases). V lost 3 bases, J lost 5 bases, and 19 bases lay in between. Looked up from germline, CDR1 is LGHDT and CDR2 is YNNKEL (reference sequence). This CDR3 is built from 16 residues. The CDR3 reads CASSHLFVGLGTEAFF. The CDR3 region has the DNA TGTGCCAGCAGCCACCTTTTCGTGGGGCTCGGTACTGAAGCTTTCTTT.

The chain couples TRBV5-6 to TRBJ2-1, with D unresolved. CDR3 size: 12 residues. CDR1 is SGHDT, CDR2 YYEEEE, per germline. The V end lost 6 bases, the J end lost 5 bases, and 9 bases lay between the germline ends. In DNA, the CDR3 is TGTGCCAGCACCCTGTGGGACAATGAGCAGTTCTTC. Its translation: CASTLWDNEQFF.

The chain has TRBV28 and TRBJ2-5; D might be TRBD2 (6 bases). V gave up 6 bases and J gave up 4 bases, with 12 bases separating them. Germline loops: CDR1 MDHEN, CDR2 SYDVKM. CDR3 length: 13 residues. The CDR3 sequence: CASRLRDLETQYF. CDR3 DNA: TGTGCCAGCAGACTCCGGGACTTAGAGACCCAGTACTTC.

The J gene is TRBJ1-1, the V gene TRBV2; 8 nucleotides line up with TRBD1. CDR1 is SNHLY and CDR2 is FYNNEI in the germline V gene. V was pared by 7 bases and J by 0 bases, with 4 bases of the junction left unmatched. There are 14 residues in the CDR3. CDR3 protein: CASTEDRVNTEAFF. In nucleotides, the CDR3 is TGTGCCAGCACAGAGGACAGGGTGAACACTGAAGCTTTCTTT.